The 11 T cell receptor beta chains presented below share a single source sample, sequenced in a study of T cell responses to AZD1222 COVID-19 vaccine. Libraries were prepared by immunoSEQ multiplex PCR; TCRdb keeps only in-frame clonotypes and omits some of them. The table records 110,000 to 150,000 clones, over 85% of them present only once. The material was peripheral blood, obtained on day 0 of AZD1222 vaccination. Receptors were obtained from an adult in good health.

The chain combines TRBV27 with TRBJ1-2; TRBD1 matches 10 bases. CDR3 length: 15 amino acids. From germline, CDR1 is MNHEY and CDR2 SMNVEV (reference sequence). V trimming: 3 bases; J trimming: 5 bases; junction bases outside the gene matches: 6. CDR3 coding DNA: TGTGCCAGCAGTTTCTTCGGACAGGGGGGGTATGGCTACACCTTC. It is translated as CASSFFGQGGYGYTF.

The chain is built from TRBV6-5 and TRBJ2-7, with 11 positions matching TRBD1. Germline trimming cut 6 bases from V and 4 bases from J; bases unmatched to any gene: 5. The CDR3 is made up of 14 amino acids. Germline values: CDR1 MNHEY, CDR2 SVGAGI. The CDR3 region has the DNA TGTGCCAGCAGCGTGGACAGGGGGCCGTACGAGCAGTACTTC. It yields the protein CASSVDRGPYEQYF.

V is TRBV3-1 (or the pseudogene TRBV3-2) and J is TRBJ2-2, with D hard to call. Germline CDR1 reads LGHDT; CDR2 reads YNNKEL (reference sequence). This CDR3 has 16 residues. Trimming left V 4 bases short and J 5 bases short, with 17 bases between. CDR3 sequence: CASSPPRIILTGELFF. Written as DNA, the CDR3 is TGTGCCAGCAGCCCGCCTCGGATTATCCTTACCGGGGAGCTGTTTTTT.

V and J are TRBV28 and TRBJ1-3, with no clear D. CDR1 and CDR2 (germline): MDHEN, SYDVKM. Trimming stripped 6 bases from V and 0 bases from J, with 12 bases between. There are 15 residues in the CDR3. The CDR3 DNA follows: TGTGCCAGCAGGCCTCACATACCCTCTGGAAACACCATATATTTT. It specifies CASRPHIPSGNTIYF.

In this sample, this clone turned up once. J is TRBJ2-2 and V is TRBV9, with 9 positions matching TRBD2. V trimming: 1 base; J trimming: 4 bases; junction bases outside the gene matches: 5. The CDR3 is 16 amino acids. Per germline, CDR1 SGDLS and CDR2 YYNGEE. This CDR3 reads CASSVRNSGGTGELFF. The CDR3 coding sequence is TGTGCCAGCAGCGTAAGGAATAGCGGGGGCACCGGGGAGCTGTTTTTT.

The chain employs TRBV4-1 and TRBJ2-7; 12 nucleotides line up with TRBD2. The V and J ends lost 5 bases and 3 bases, in that order; junction bases with no gene match: 2. The V gene's germline CDR1 is MGHRA and CDR2 YSYEKL. The CDR3 covers 14 residues. CDR3 in DNA: TGCGCCAGCAGCGCGACTAGCGGGAGCTACGAGCAGTACTTC. This encodes CASSATSGSYEQYF.

The rearrangement joins TRBV30 to TRBJ1-2; 8 bases are a match to TRBD1. CDR1 and CDR2 from the germline V gene are GTSNPN and SVGIG (reference sequence). The CDR3 consists of 14 residues. V lost 2 bases to trimming and J lost 4 bases; unmatched junction nucleotides: 6. The CDR3 coding sequence is TGTGCCTGGAGTTGGACAGGGCGAAGCTATGGCTACACCTTC. Protein sequence: CAWSWTGRSYGYTF.

V is TRBV30 and J is TRBJ2-1, with a weak D call TRBD2 (6 bases). V was shortened by 4 bases and J by 4 bases, with 11 bases between the two germline ends. Germline loops: CDR1 GTSNPN, CDR2 SVGIG (reference sequence). The length of the CDR3 is 13 residues. Here the CDR3 DNA reads TGTGCCTGGAATCAAGCGGGTTACAATGAGCAGTTCTTC. This encodes CAWNQAGYNEQFF.

The chain joins TRBV6-5 to TRBJ2-7; 9 bases agree with TRBD2. V lost 2 bases and J lost 3; bases outside the gene matches: 5. The CDR3 runs to 15 residues. Germline CDR1 is MNHEY and CDR2 is SVGAGI. The CDR3 protein is CASSYGSSGDYEQYF. The CDR3, as DNA: TGTGCCAGCAGTTACGGCTCTAGCGGGGACTACGAGCAGTACTTC.

The CDR3 region has the DNA TGTGCCAGTAGTCTGGGGACAGGGGGCCCTAATGAAAAACTGTTTTTT. Residues: CASSLGTGGPNEKLFF. This chain uses TRBV19 with TRBJ1-4, with 12 positions matching TRBD1. CDR1 and CDR2 from the germline V gene are LNHDA and SQIVND (reference sequence). The CDR3 runs to 16 residues. V gave up 5 bases and J gave up 3 bases; unmatched junction bases: 4. Full variable domain (remainder filled in from reference TRBV19 and TRBJ1-4): DGGITQSPKYLFRKEGQNVTLSCEQNLNHDAMYWYRQDPGQGLRLIYYSQIVNDFQKGDIAEGYSVSREKKESFPLTVTSAQKNPTAFYLCASSLGTGGPNEKLFFGSGTQLSVL.

This rearrangement joins TRBV11-1 to TRBJ1-4; D remains ambiguous. V lost 5 bases, J lost 5 bases, and 15 bases lay in between. Germline values: CDR1 SGHAT, CDR2 FQDESV (reference sequence). The CDR3 length is 15 residues. The CDR3 reads CASSLTHRRNEKLFF. The CDR3, as DNA: TGTGCCAGCAGCCTGACACACCGTCGGAATGAAAAACTGTTTTTT.